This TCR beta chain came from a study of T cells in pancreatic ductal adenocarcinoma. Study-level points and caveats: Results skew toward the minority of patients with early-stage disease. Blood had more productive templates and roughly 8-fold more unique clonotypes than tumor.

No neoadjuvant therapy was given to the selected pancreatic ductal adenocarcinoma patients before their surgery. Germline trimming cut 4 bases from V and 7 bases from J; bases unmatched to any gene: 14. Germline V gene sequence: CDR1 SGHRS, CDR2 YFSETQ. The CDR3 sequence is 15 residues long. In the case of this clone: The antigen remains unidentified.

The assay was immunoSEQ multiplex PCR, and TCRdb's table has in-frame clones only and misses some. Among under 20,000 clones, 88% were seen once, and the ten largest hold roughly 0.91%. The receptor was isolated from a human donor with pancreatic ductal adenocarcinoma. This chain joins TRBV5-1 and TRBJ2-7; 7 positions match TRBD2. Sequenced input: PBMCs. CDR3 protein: CASSPGSSGLEEQYF. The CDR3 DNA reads TGCGCCAGCAGCCCAGGGTCTAGCGGTTTGGAGGAGCAGTACTTC.